The 28 T cell receptor beta chains reported below all come from one sample, sequenced in a study of T cell repertoires in cytomegalovirus infection. Using its own MiXCR run on the reads, TCRdb lists one record per CDR3 protein. The sample lists 250,000 to 300,000 distinct CDR3 sequences, around 9% occurring once. Sample: PBMCs. Receptors were obtained from a human donor in good health (CMV status not recorded). Some clones in this sample may be carry-over from other donors' samples.

This clonotype occurred many times. The chain uses TRBV14 and TRBJ2-6; D gene unclear. The CDR3 is 15 amino acids. Germline V gene data show CDR1 as SGHDN and CDR2 as FVKESK. The V end lost 4 bases, the J end lost 2 bases, and 9 bases lay between the germline ends. CDR3 region: CASSPTLPGANVLTF. CDR3 DNA: TGTGCCAGCAGCCCAACACTCCCTGGGGCCAACGTCCTGACTTTC.

This clonotype was seen ten or more times. V usage is TRBV7-2 and J usage is TRBJ1-5, with D maybe TRBD1 (5 bases). Per the germline V gene, CDR1 is SGHTA and CDR2 is FQGNSA. The V and J ends lost 6 bases and 2 bases respectively, with 14 bases between them. The CDR3 contains 15 residues. CDR3 amino acids: CASSRWGVGNQPQHF. The DNA for the CDR3 is TGTGCCAGCAGTCGCTGGGGGGTTGGCAATCAGCCCCAGCATTTT.

In this sample, this clonotype turned up many times. V gene TRBV7-2 combines with J gene TRBJ2-4; 10 nucleotides align to TRBD2. The CDR3 loop spans 14 amino acids. Trimming at V came to 5 bases and at J to 8 bases, leaving 6 bases not matched to a gene. The germline CDR1 and CDR2 sequences are SGHTA and FQGNSA. The CDR3 bases are TGTGCCAGCAGCCTTAGCGGGAGGAGGGACATTCAGTACTTC. This gives the protein CASSLSGRRDIQYF. Together with reference TRBV7-2 and TRBJ2-4, the CDR3 gives the full variable domain: GAGVSQSPSNKVTEKGKDVELRCDPISGHTALYWYRQSLGQGLEFLIYFQGNSAPDKSGLPSDRFSAERTGGSVSTLTIQRTQQEDSAVYLCASSLSGRRDIQYFGAGTRLSVL.

This clonotype occurred many times. The chain has TRBV7-8 and TRBJ2-1, with TRBD2 matching over 8 bases. The CDR3 extends over 20 amino acids. Germline loops: CDR1 SGHVS, CDR2 FQNEAQ. Losses at the gene ends were 5 bases for V and 2 bases for J; bases not matched to a gene: 20. CDR3 nucleotides: TGTGCCAGCAGCACACCCGCCGAGTTAGCGGGGAGTGGCACCTACAATGAGCAGTTCTTC. This codes for CASSTPAELAGSGTYNEQFF.

This clonotype was seen many times. The J gene is TRBJ2-1, the V gene TRBV28, with 11 positions matching TRBD1. The CDR3 is 14 amino acids. Germline loops: CDR1 MDHEN, CDR2 SYDVKM. The junction had 5 bases not matched to a gene; V was cut back by 6 bases and J by 7 bases. The CDR3 loop reads CASSPGQGANEQFF. The CDR3 nucleotides read TGTGCCAGCAGCCCCGGACAGGGGGCGAATGAGCAGTTCTTC. Full variable domain (missing parts from reference TRBV28 and TRBJ2-1): DVKVTQSSRYLVKRTGEKVFLECVQDMDHENMFWYRQDPGLGLRLIYFSYDVKMKEKGDIPEGYSVSREKKERFSLILESASTNQTSMYLCASSPGQGANEQFFGPGTRLTVL.

This clonotype was found many times. The gene calls are TRBV7-6 and TRBJ2-2; no firm D call. CDR1 and CDR2 (germline): SGHVS, FNYEAQ. Trimming left V 5 bases short and J 8 bases short, with 12 bases between. The CDR3 sequence is 13 residues long. CDR3 nucleotides: TGTGCCAGCAGCAAGGTCCGGTCGGGGGAGCTGTTTTTT. Translation: CASSKVRSGELFF.

This clonotype appeared a few times. V usage is TRBV28 and J usage is TRBJ2-1, with 14 nucleotides matching TRBD2. There are 13 residues in the CDR3. From germline, CDR1 is MDHEN and CDR2 SYDVKM. Trimming took 11 bases from V and 9 from J; bases not matched to a gene: 6. The CDR3 DNA is TGTGCCGGAAAGACTAGCGGGGGGGCTGAGCAGTTCTTC. Residues: CAGKTSGGAEQFF.

This clonotype has a handful of counts. The V call is TRBV4-3, the J call TRBJ1-1; D perhaps matches TRBD1 (5 bases). From germline, CDR1 is LGHNA and CDR2 YSLEER. The CDR3 runs 13 residues. V lost 2 bases and J lost 5, with 9 bases in between. The CDR3 protein is CASSQKGWTEAFF. DNA of the CDR3: TGCGCCAGCAGCCAAAAGGGGTGGACTGAAGCTTTCTTT.

This clonotype was seen many times. The rearrangement uses TRBV7-2 and TRBJ2-7; D unclear. This CDR3 is built from 15 residues. Germline V gives CDR1 SGHTA, CDR2 FQGNSA. With 5 bases removed from V and 0 bases from J, the gap between germline ends came to 14 bases. The CDR3 DNA sequence: TGTGCCAGCAGCCCCCTAGTGAGGTCCTCCTACGAGCAGTACTTC. Translated: CASSPLVRSSYEQYF. The full variable domain, completed using reference TRBV7-2 and TRBJ2-7, is GAGVSQSPSNKVTEKGKDVELRCDPISGHTALYWYRQSLGQGLEFLIYFQGNSAPDKSGLPSDRFSAERTGGSVSTLTIQRTQQEDSAVYLCASSPLVRSSYEQYFGPGTRLTVT.

The chain uses TRBV5-1 and TRBJ2-3, with 10 nucleotides matching TRBD2. This CDR3 region has 16 residues. Trimming removed 4 bases from V and 4 bases from J; junction bases left unmatched: 9. CDR1 is SGHRS, CDR2 YFSETQ, per germline. Here the CDR3 DNA reads TGCGCCAGCAGCGGCCTAGCGGGAGTCCTCGCAGATACGCAGTATTTT. Residues: CASSGLAGVLADTQYF.

This clonotype was detected many times. The gene calls are TRBV19 and TRBJ2-1, with 9 bases matching TRBD2. In germline, CDR1 is LNHDA, CDR2 SQIVND (reference sequence). This CDR3 spans 15 amino acids. V lost 5 bases and J lost 8; bases outside the gene matches: 10. CDR3 in amino acids: CASSDRLAGNDEQFF. The CDR3 DNA follows: TGTGCCAGTAGTGATCGTCTAGCGGGGAACGATGAGCAGTTCTTC.

The CDR3 protein is CASRSSGHGYGYTF. The CDR3 nucleotides are TGTGCCAGCAGGTCAAGTGGACACGGCTATGGCTACACCTTC. The chain is built from TRBV12-3 or TRBV12-4 and TRBJ1-2, with TRBD1 as a possible D gene (5 bases). Trimming shortened V by 6 bases and J by 4 bases, and 15 bases separated the two germline ends. This CDR3 is built from 14 residues.

This sequence joins TRBV2 and TRBJ1-1; 10 bases agree with TRBD1. J gave up 4 bases and V 6 bases, and 2 bases lay outside the gene matches. The CDR3 length is 13 residues. The V gene's germline CDR1 is SNHLY and CDR2 FYNNEI. CDR3 in DNA: TGTGCCAGCAGGGGACAGGGGATCACTGAAGCTTTCTTT. Translating gives CASRGQGITEAFF.

This clonotype was detected ten times or more. The rearrangement uses TRBV7-2 and TRBJ1-3; tentatively, D is TRBD1 (6 bases). With 5 bases removed from V and 5 bases from J, the gap between germline ends came to 16 bases. The CDR3 loop spans 15 amino acids. Germline V CDR1 and CDR2: SGHTA, FQGNSA. The CDR3 nucleotides read TGTGCCAGCAGCGCCCGGACAGCTCAGAGAAACACCATATATTTT. As protein: CASSARTAQRNTIYF.

This clonotype was counted a few times. The chain combines TRBV28 with TRBJ1-5; 10 positions match TRBD1. The CDR3 extends over 13 amino acids. Trimming cost V 7 bases and J 7 bases; bases outside gene matches: 4. Germline V gives CDR1 MDHEN, CDR2 SYDVKM. As DNA, the CDR3 is TGTGCCAGCACCATGACAGGGGGCCAGCCCCAGCATTTT. Translated: CASTMTGGQPQHF.

The chain combines TRBV18 with TRBJ2-1; 8 bases are a match to TRBD2. There are 16 residues in the CDR3. V lost 0 bases and J lost 5; bases outside the gene matches: 6. The germline gives CDR1 KGHSH, CDR2 LQKENI. Here the CDR3 DNA reads TGTGCCAGCTCACCACCGACAGCGGGAGTCCACAATGAGCAGTTCTTC. Amino acid sequence: CASSPPTAGVHNEQFF. The variable domain in full, completed from reference TRBV18 and TRBJ2-1, reads NAGVMQNPRHLVRRRGQEARLRCSPMKGHSHVYWYRQLPEEGLKFMVYLQKENIIDESGMPKERFSAEFPKEGPSILRIQQVVRGDSAAYFCASSPPTAGVHNEQFFGPGTRLTVL.

The table lists this clonotype with many counts. V usage is TRBV7-2 and J usage is TRBJ2-1; possible D gene TRBD1, 6 bases. Germline V gene sequence: CDR1 SGHTA, CDR2 FQGNSA. V lost 5 bases and J lost 10, with 15 bases in between. The CDR3 has 13 residues. This CDR3 is CASSLNRAGEQFF. The CDR3 region has the DNA TGTGCCAGCAGCCTCAACAGGGCCGGGGAGCAGTTCTTC.

To note about this clonotype: The junction does not match germline at one end; this may be a read error. The chain has TRBV20-1 and TRBJ2-1; D perhaps matches TRBD2 (5 bases). Germline CDR1 reads DFQATT; CDR2 reads SNEGSKA (reference sequence). CDR3 length: 13 amino acids. CDR3 in DNA: TGCAGTGCTAGTGACCGACTAACCAATGAGCAGTCCTTC. Protein product: CSASDRLTNEQSF.

This clonotype occurred many times. This chain links TRBV11-3 with TRBJ2-1; D unclear. Trimming shortened V by 3 bases and J by 10 bases, and 7 bases separated the two germline ends. The germline V gene encodes CDR1 SGHNT and CDR2 YENEEA. The CDR3 length is 11 residues. CDR3 coding DNA: TGTGCCAGCAGCTTGATAGGGGAGCAGTTCTTC. Its translation: CASSLIGEQFF.

This clonotype was counted at least ten times. The rearrangement uses TRBV7-2 and TRBJ1-2; 7 bases match TRBD1. Looked up from germline, CDR1 is SGHTA and CDR2 is FQGNSA. The CDR3 has 14 amino acids. The trim removed 8 bases at V and 4 bases at J, leaving 10 bases unmatched. Here the CDR3 DNA reads TGTGCCAGCTCAGGGGGGCCTCAGAGCTATGGCTACACCTTC. Its translation: CASSGGPQSYGYTF.

This clonotype was counted at least ten times. The V gene is TRBV7-6, the J gene TRBJ1-6; TRBD1 is a possible D gene (6 bases). This CDR3 has 16 amino acids. Trimming removed 0 bases at V and 7 bases at J, with 13 bases between. Germline lookup yields CDR1 SGHVS and CDR2 FNYEAQ. The CDR3 here is CASSLANLQGNSPLHF. The DNA for the CDR3 is TGTGCCAGCAGCTTAGCTAACCTACAGGGAAATTCACCCCTCCACTTT. Full variable domain (missing parts from reference TRBV7-6 and TRBJ1-6): GAGVSQSPRYKVTKRGQDVALRCDPISGHVSLYWYRQALGQGPEFLTYFNYEAQQDKSGLPNDRFSAERPEGSISTLTIQRTEQRDSAMYRCASSLANLQGNSPLHFGNGTRLTVT.

In its sample, this clonotype was seen many times. The rearrangement uses TRBV6-1 and TRBJ2-7, with a possible D match to TRBD1 (6 bases). V shed 3 bases and J shed 4 bases, with 13 bases lying between them. Germline-derived CDR1 and CDR2 are MNHNS and SASEGT. The CDR3 runs 14 residues. CDR3: CASSDARGRYEQYF. In nucleotides, the CDR3 is TGTGCCAGCAGTGACGCCAGGGGACGGTACGAGCAGTACTTC.

The V gene is TRBV19, the J gene TRBJ1-4; TRBD1 might be the D (6 bases). V lost 5 bases and J lost 0, with 28 bases in between. This CDR3 spans 21 amino acids. CDR1 and CDR2 (germline): LNHDA, SQIVND (reference sequence). The CDR3 region is CASSPGGLYSGQPATNEKLFF. The CDR3 DNA reads TGTGCCAGTAGTCCAGGCGGACTTTATTCGGGACAACCAGCAACTAATGAAAAACTGTTTTTT. The variable domain in full, with the rest retrieved from reference TRBV19 and TRBJ1-4, is DGGITQSPKYLFRKEGQNVTLSCEQNLNHDAMYWYRQDPGQGLRLIYYSQIVNDFQKGDIAEGYSVSREKKESFPLTVTSAQKNPTAFYLCASSPGGLYSGQPATNEKLFFGSGTQLSVL.

J is TRBJ1-6 and V is TRBV20-1; possible D gene TRBD1, 6 bases. CDR3 length: 14 residues. Germline CDR1 reads DFQATT; CDR2 reads SNEGSKA (reference sequence). V lost 5 bases to trimming and J lost 0 bases, with 8 bases between them. CDR3 bases: TGCAGTGCTCCGGACAGCTCCTATAATTCACCCCTCCACTTT. Translated, it gives CSAPDSSYNSPLHF.

The table lists this clonotype with many counts. J is TRBJ2-3 and V is TRBV11-2; the match to TRBD2 covers 12 bases. V lost 2 bases and J lost 1; bases outside the gene matches: 1. CDR1 SGHAT and CDR2 FQNNGV come from the germline V gene. CDR3 length: 16 residues. The CDR3 DNA reads as TGTGCCAGCAGCTTACTAGCGGGGGGGGGCACAGATACGCAGTATTTT. Translating gives CASSLLAGGGTDTQYF.

This clonotype was seen only a few times. The chain recombines TRBV10-3 with TRBJ2-7; 11 nucleotides agree with TRBD2. The trim removed 6 bases at V and 4 bases at J, leaving 5 bases unmatched. CDR1 is ENHRY and CDR2 is SYGVKD in the germline V gene. The length of the CDR3 is 14 residues. The CDR3: CAISPTSGGYEQYF. CDR3 nucleotides: TGTGCCATCAGCCCCACTAGCGGGGGTTACGAGCAGTACTTC.

This clonotype was observed many times. The chain is built from TRBV11-2 and TRBJ2-3, with TRBD2 matching 9 bases. The ends lost 4 bases at V and 5 bases at J; junction bases unmatched: 10. Germline V gene lookup returns CDR1 SGHAT and CDR2 FQNNGV. This CDR3 spans 16 amino acids. The CDR3 region is CASSSDIAGEIDTQYF. Written as DNA, the CDR3 is TGTGCCAGCAGCTCCGACATAGCGGGAGAGATAGATACGCAGTATTTT. Together with reference TRBV11-2 and TRBJ2-3, the CDR3 gives the full variable domain: EAGVAQSPRYKIIEKRQSVAFWCNPISGHATLYWYQQILGQGPKLLIQFQNNGVVDDSQLPKDRFSAERLKGVDSTLKIQPAKLEDSAVYLCASSSDIAGEIDTQYFGPGTRLTVL.

This sequence joins TRBV30 and TRBJ2-2, with a tentative D call TRBD2 (6 bases). V lost 3 bases and J 6 bases, leaving 11 bases between the germline ends. The germline V gene has CDR1 GTSNPN and CDR2 SVGIG (reference sequence). This CDR3 is built from 13 residues. The CDR3 region has the DNA TGTGCCTGGAGAGGGACTCCCCCCGGGGAGCTGTTTTTT. Encoded protein: CAWRGTPPGELFF.